Sequencing of this TCR beta chain was carried out in a study of cytomegalovirus exposure and HLA in healthy donors. Study-level information: Across a few hundred genotyped donors, 81% landed in the Caucasian-associated ancestry cluster. Study observations and caveats: Most of the CMV-associated TCR beta chains (in a later analysis) appeared to be HLA-restricted. With high specificity and sensitivity, the classifier reportedly diagnosed cytomegalovirus status.

On this clone itself: Its antigen is not known.

Primers included in the PCR were 60 Vbeta and 13 Jbeta primers. The data were produced by immunoSEQ multiplex PCR, yet TCRdb's version contains in-frame clones alone and is incomplete. The table records roughly 100,000 clones, approximately 83% of them present only once. The germline V gene encodes CDR1 SNHLY and CDR2 FYNNEI. V lost 4 bases and J lost 10, with 10 bases in between. The CDR3 totals 11 residues. The receptor was derived from a man younger than 30 in good health and CMV-seronegative. The chain uses TRBV2 and TRBJ1-1, with no clear D. Sequences were obtained from PBMCs. The CDR3 DNA reads TGTGCCAGCAGTGCCGGGGTTTCAGCTTTCTTT. This codes for CASSAGVSAFF. Full variable domain (rest looked up from reference TRBV2 and TRBJ1-1): EPEVTQTPSHQVTQMGQEVILRCVPISNHLYFYWYRQILGQKVEFLVSFYNNEISEKSEIFDDQFSVERPDGSNFTLKIRSTKLEDSAMYFCASSAGVSAFFGQGTRLTVV.